Below are 27 T cell receptor beta chains sequenced from a single sample in a study of cytomegalovirus exposure and HLA in healthy donors. The study ran its PCR with 60 Vbeta and 13 Jbeta primers. Clones were sequenced by immunoSEQ multiplex PCR, and TCRdb holds only the in-frame ones, with some missing. The sample has 150,000 to 200,000 clones, about 80% seen once. Sequencing used PBMCs. The source of these receptors is a woman aged 45-65 years in good health and CMV-seropositive.

The DNA for the CDR3 is TGTGCCAGCAGCGAACTGGGGGCGGGGAACACTGAAGCTTTCTTT. It yields the protein CASSELGAGNTEAFF. This chain connects TRBV9 to TRBJ1-1, with a weak D call TRBD1 (6 bases). Trimming took 3 bases from V and 1 from J, leaving 13 bases between them. There are 15 residues in the CDR3. Germline CDR1 SGDLS, CDR2 YYNGEE.

The rearrangement joins TRBV6-6 to TRBJ1-2; D is perhaps TRBD1 (5 bases). This CDR3 has 16 amino acids. Trimming took off 0 bases at V and 8 bases at J, with 19 bases between the two ends. Per germline, CDR1 MNHNY and CDR2 SVGAGI (reference sequence). In DNA form, the CDR3 reads TGTGCCAGCAGTTACTCTCCCCCGGGCAGGGTGGGAGGCTACACCTTC. Translating gives CASSYSPPGRVGGYTF.

To note about this clone: Other DNA sequences in this sample translate to the same CDR3. This chain joins TRBV18 and TRBJ1-1, with TRBD1 matching over 7 bases. Germline V lookup: CDR1 KGHSH, CDR2 LQKENI. This CDR3 spans 15 amino acids. The ends lost 5 bases at V and 1 base at J; junction bases unmatched: 7. In DNA form, the CDR3 reads TGTGCCAGCTCATTAGGGGGCCTAGGGAACACTGAAGCTTTCTTT. Amino acid sequence: CASSLGGLGNTEAFF.

As DNA, the CDR3 is TGTGCCTGTCCCCGCGGTAGCGGGAGGGCGGGGGAGCAGTTCTTC. This encodes CACPRGSGRAGEQFF. The rearrangement uses TRBV30 and TRBJ2-1; TRBD2 agrees at 11 bases. J gave up 10 bases and V 6 bases, and 14 bases lay outside the gene matches. The CDR3 is 15 residues long. CDR1 and CDR2 (germline): GTSNPN, SVGIG (reference sequence).

This clone was detected a few times. Other DNA variants within this sample encode the same CDR3. The chain combines TRBV4-1 with TRBJ2-1; TRBD1 agrees at 7 bases. CDR1 is MGHRA, CDR2 YSYEKL, per germline. CDR3 length: 16 residues. V dropped 5 bases and J dropped 3; count of bases not matched to a gene: 10. This CDR3 reads CASSTLLDRDYNEQFF. Here the CDR3 DNA reads TGCGCCAGCAGCACCCTTCTTGACAGGGACTACAATGAGCAGTTCTTC.

The J gene is TRBJ1-6, the V gene TRBV28, with TRBD1 as a possible D gene (6 bases). The CDR3 length is 14 residues. The V gene's germline CDR1 is MDHEN and CDR2 SYDVKM. The ends were cut back, 3 bases at V and 7 bases at J, with 10 bases in the middle. DNA of the CDR3: TGTGCCAGCAGTTTCGGGACAATAAATTCACCCCTCCACTTT. Translated, it gives CASSFGTINSPLHF.

Only one count was recorded for this clone. This chain connects TRBV23-1 to TRBJ1-1; TRBD1 aligns across 8 bases. TRBV23-1 is filed as an ORF, its function uncertain. Germline trimming cut 3 bases from V and 1 base from J; bases unmatched to any gene: 7. The CDR3 spans 16 residues. This CDR3 is CASSQRTGSKNTEAFF. DNA of the CDR3: TGCGCCAGCAGTCAGCGGACAGGGTCCAAGAACACTGAAGCTTTCTTT.

This clone occurred once. CDR3 residues: CASSPGGVEQYF. The CDR3 coding sequence is TGTGCCAGCAGCCCAGGGGGTGTTGAGCAGTACTTC. The genes are TRBV2 and TRBJ2-7; 7 bases map to TRBD1. This CDR3 region has 12 residues. Germline V gene sequence: CDR1 SNHLY, CDR2 FYNNEI. V dropped 6 bases and J dropped 7; count of bases not matched to a gene: 6.

The DNA for the CDR3 is TGTGCCAGCGTGTCTAATTGGGGCGAGAGCGGCTACACCTTC. Protein: CASVSNWGESGYTF. This sequence joins TRBV6-1 and TRBJ1-2, with a tentative D call TRBD1 (5 bases). This CDR3 is 14 amino acids long. V was shortened by 8 bases and J by 8 bases, with 21 bases between the two germline ends. CDR1 is MNHNS and CDR2 is SASEGT in the germline V gene.

The V gene is TRBV6-1, the J gene TRBJ1-6; D gene unclear. The CDR3 consists of 14 residues. Germline assignment: CDR1 MNHNS and CDR2 SASEGT. V lost 6 bases to trimming and J lost 6 bases, with 12 bases between them. Written as DNA, the CDR3 is TGTGCCAGCAGGGACTCCTTAATTAATTCACCCCTCCACTTT. Protein sequence: CASRDSLINSPLHF.

The chain carries TRBV7-3 and TRBJ2-1, with 14 bases that match TRBD2. The trim removed 5 bases at V and 6 bases at J, leaving 6 bases unmatched. This CDR3 is built from 16 residues. Germline assignment: CDR1 SGHTA and CDR2 FQGTGA. In DNA form, the CDR3 reads TGTGCCAGCAGCCGAAAGGGACTAGCGGGAGCCAATGAGCAGTTCTTC. Encoded protein: CASSRKGLAGANEQFF.

The chain recombines TRBV2 with TRBJ2-7; a possible D gene is TRBD2 (6 bases). Germline V CDR1 and CDR2: SNHLY, FYNNEI. Trimming cost V 3 bases and J 6 bases, with 15 bases left between them. The CDR3 has 14 amino acids. Written as DNA, the CDR3 is TGTGCCAGCAGTGAGGGACTCCCAAGGGCCGAGCAGTACTTC. It specifies CASSEGLPRAEQYF.

The chain recombines TRBV19 with TRBJ1-1; a weak D match, TRBD1 (6 bases). The V and J ends lost 1 base and 6 bases respectively, with 12 bases between them. Germline V lookup: CDR1 LNHDA, CDR2 SQIVND (reference sequence). This CDR3 is 14 amino acids long. DNA for the CDR3: TGTGCCAGTAGTATAGGCAGGGGTTGGGCTGAAGCTTTCTTT. The encoded protein is CASSIGRGWAEAFF. The full variable domain, with the rest looked up from reference TRBV19 and TRBJ1-1, is DGGITQSPKYLFRKEGQNVTLSCEQNLNHDAMYWYRQDPGQGLRLIYYSQIVNDFQKGDIAEGYSVSREKKESFPLTVTSAQKNPTAFYLCASSIGRGWAEAFFGQGTRLTVV.

This clone appeared once. In nucleotides, the CDR3 is TGTGCCAGCAGCCCGCGACAGGGTCGGACTGAAGCTTTCTTT. Translating gives CASSPRQGRTEAFF. V is TRBV7-2 and J is TRBJ1-1; 7 bases align to TRBD1. V trimming: 5 bases; J trimming: 5 bases; junction bases outside the gene matches: 8. The CDR3 consists of 14 residues. CDR1 is SGHTA and CDR2 is FQGNSA in the germline V gene.

The chain couples TRBV10-1 to TRBJ2-5; D might be TRBD1 (5 bases). In germline, CDR1 is WNHNN, CDR2 SYGVQD (reference sequence). V was clipped by 4 bases and J by 5 bases, with 11 bases between them. CDR3 size: 13 residues. The CDR3, as DNA: TGCGCCAGCAGTGCAGGGTTATCGGAGACCCAGTACTTC. This codes for CASSAGLSETQYF.

CDR3 nucleotides: TGTGCCAGCAGCGTAGGGTCCAGTTCAGATACGCAGTATTTT. Translating it yields CASSVGSSSDTQYF. The chain employs TRBV9 and TRBJ2-3; no clear D gene. The V gene's germline CDR1 is SGDLS and CDR2 YYNGEE. V was cut by 0 bases and J by 4 bases, with 9 bases left in between. There are 14 residues in the CDR3. The variable domain in full, with the rest retrieved from reference TRBV9 and TRBJ2-3, is DSGVTQTPKHLITATGQRVTLRCSPRSGDLSVYWYQQSLDQGLQFLIQYYNGEERAKGNILERFSAQQFPDLHSELNLSSLELGDSALYFCASSVGSSSDTQYFGPGTRLTVL.

The V and J genes are TRBV7-6 and TRBJ1-5; no definite D call. The CDR3 consists of 13 residues. Germline CDR1 reads SGHVS; CDR2 reads FNYEAQ. V dropped 5 bases and J dropped 4 bases, with 9 bases sitting between them. Here the CDR3 reads CASSPSWNQPQHF. The CDR3 DNA is TGTGCCAGCAGCCCTAGCTGGAATCAGCCCCAGCATTTT. The variable domain in full, completed from reference TRBV7-6 and TRBJ1-5, reads GAGVSQSPRYKVTKRGQDVALRCDPISGHVSLYWYRQALGQGPEFLTYFNYEAQQDKSGLPNDRFSAERPEGSISTLTIQRTEQRDSAMYRCASSPSWNQPQHFGDGTRLSIL.

This chain's CDR3 is CASSQEFLPSGGFAYEQYF. The CDR3, as DNA: TGCGCCAGCAGCCAAGAGTTCCTCCCTAGCGGGGGTTTTGCCTACGAGCAGTACTTC. The chain joins TRBV4-3 to TRBJ2-7; 10 nucleotides agree with TRBD2. Germline V gene data show CDR1 as LGHNA and CDR2 as YSLEER. J lost 2 bases, V lost 0 bases, and 13 bases had no gene match. The CDR3 covers 19 residues.

This clone showed up just a few times. The chain uses TRBV10-2 and TRBJ1-5, with 10 bases lining up with TRBD1. J gave up 5 bases and V 0 bases, and 4 bases lay outside the gene matches. Germline V gives CDR1 WSHSY, CDR2 SAAADI. The CDR3 spans 16 residues. In DNA, the CDR3 is TGCGCCAGCAGTGAGTCAGACAGGGGGCGCGATCAGCCCCAGCATTTT. The encoded protein is CASSESDRGRDQPQHF.

This clone was counted once. The gene calls are TRBV27 and TRBJ1-5, with 9 bases that match TRBD1. There are 15 residues in the CDR3. Per germline, CDR1 MNHEY and CDR2 SMNVEV (reference sequence). V was pared by 6 bases and J by 6 bases, with 9 bases of the junction left unmatched. CDR3 sequence (DNA): TGTGCCAGCAGCCTCGGGACAGGGCTTCCTCAGCCCCAGCATTTT. Its protein product is CASSLGTGLPQPQHF.

The rearrangement uses TRBV4-1 and TRBJ2-7, with D possibly being TRBD1 (6 bases). The V gene's germline CDR1 is MGHRA and CDR2 YSYEKL. Trimming stripped 4 bases from V and 6 bases from J, with 13 bases between. This CDR3 contains 13 residues. The CDR3 spells CASSPGTSIEQYF. The CDR3 coding sequence is TGCGCCAGCAGCCCAGGGACATCGATCGAGCAGTACTTC.

The chain employs TRBV5-4 and TRBJ2-6; 16 bases are shared with TRBD2. The CDR3 length is 20 residues. The V and J ends lost 4 bases and 1 base, in that order; junction bases with no gene match: 8. The germline CDR1 and CDR2 sequences are SGHNT and YYREEE (reference sequence). CDR3 amino acids: CASSPGLAGGPGSGANVLTF. The CDR3 DNA reads as TGTGCCAGCAGCCCGGGACTAGCGGGAGGGCCTGGGTCTGGGGCCAACGTCCTGACTTTC.

The chain carries TRBV2 and TRBJ2-3; D not certain. V was cut by 7 bases and J by 0 bases, with 8 bases left in between. CDR1 is SNHLY, CDR2 FYNNEI, per germline. This CDR3 has 13 amino acids. This CDR3 is CASKAGSTDTQYF. CDR3 nucleotide sequence: TGTGCCAGCAAGGCAGGCAGCACAGATACGCAGTATTTT. Full variable domain (remainder filled in from reference TRBV2 and TRBJ2-3): EPEVTQTPSHQVTQMGQEVILRCVPISNHLYFYWYRQILGQKVEFLVSFYNNEISEKSEIFDDQFSVERPDGSNFTLKIRSTKLEDSAMYFCASKAGSTDTQYFGPGTRLTVL.

The chain recombines TRBV7-2 with TRBJ1-1, with 10 bases fitting TRBD1. The CDR3 runs to 15 residues. V shed 5 bases and J 5 bases; nucleotides not matched to a gene: 8. Germline V gene data show CDR1 as SGHTA and CDR2 as FQGNSA. CDR3 in amino acids: CASSTRDRGGTEAFF. The CDR3 DNA sequence: TGTGCCAGCAGCACCCGGGACAGGGGAGGTACTGAAGCTTTCTTT.

As regards this clone: Relative to the germline gene, one junction end is altered; a read error may explain this. The chain employs TRBV20-1 and TRBJ2-7; no firm D call. Germline CDR1 and CDR2: DFQATT and SNEGSKA (reference sequence). The CDR3 consists of 10 residues. The CDR3 nucleotides are TGCAGTGCTGGAGACCGGGAGCAGTACTTC. As protein: CSAGDREQYF.

In the case of this clone: Other DNA sequences of this sample code for an identical CDR3. The V gene is TRBV15, the J gene TRBJ1-5, with D possibly TRBD1 on 6 matching bases. Trimming left V 9 bases short and J 1 base short, with 13 bases between. This CDR3 is built from 14 residues. Germline lookup yields CDR1 LNHNV and CDR2 YYDKDF (reference sequence). Written as DNA, the CDR3 is TGTGCCACGGCGGGGGGCTACAGCAATCAGCCCCAGCATTTT. It yields the protein CATAGGYSNQPQHF.

This chain uses TRBV6-5 with TRBJ2-7; the match to TRBD1 covers 8 bases. The junction had 9 bases not matched to a gene; V was cut back by 5 bases and J by 3 bases. This CDR3 is 15 amino acids long. The V gene's germline CDR1 is MNHEY and CDR2 SVGAGI. The CDR3 sequence: CASSLRDRTYYEQYF. Here the CDR3 DNA reads TGTGCCAGCAGTCTCCGGGACAGGACTTACTACGAGCAGTACTTC.